These 18 T cell receptor beta chains were sequenced from one sample in a study of CD8+CD57+ T cells in acquired aplastic anemia. By flow cytometry, patients selected for sequencing had shown an expansion of CD8+CD57+ cells. Profiles of TCR beta VDJ and CDR3 were generated from a genomic DNA template. TCRdb redid the calling of the reads with MiXCR, one entry per CDR3 protein. The sample holds fewer than 250,000 distinct CDR3 sequences, 40% to 60% seen once. The specimen sequenced was sorted CD4+, CD8+, or CD8+CD57+ T cells (not recorded which) from PBMCs. The receptors shown here come from a human donor with aplastic anemia.

The CDR3 is CASSLAAGSDTQYF. The CDR3 DNA sequence: TGTGCCAGCAGCTTAGCCGCGGGGTCAGATACGCAGTATTTT. The V call is TRBV7-9, the J call TRBJ2-3; D may be TRBD2 (6 bases). Germline V gives CDR1 SEHNR, CDR2 FQNEAQ (reference sequence). The CDR3 totals 14 residues. With 0 bases removed from V and 4 bases from J, the gap between germline ends came to 8 bases.

This clonotype was seen ten or more times. The chain links TRBV7-2 to TRBJ2-5, with a possible D match to TRBD2 (6 bases). This CDR3 has 15 amino acids. With 1 base removed from V and 4 bases from J, the gap between germline ends came to 13 bases. CDR1 and CDR2 from the germline V gene are SGHTA and FQGNSA. The CDR3 region has the DNA TGTGCCAGCAGCTTAGGTTCTAGCGCTCGAGAGACCCAGTACTTC. This sequence encodes CASSLGSSARETQYF.

The chain has TRBV7-2 and TRBJ2-3, with TRBD2 identical over 9 bases. Germline CDR1 SGHTA, CDR2 FQGNSA. The CDR3 has 20 amino acids. The V and J ends lost 5 bases and 0 bases, in that order; junction bases with no gene match: 18. In DNA, the CDR3 is TGTGCCAGCAGCCAATCCGACCTTAGCGGGGGCCGACCTAGCACAGATACGCAGTATTTT. Its translation is CASSQSDLSGGRPSTDTQYF.

Concerning this clonotype itself: One end of the junction is discordant with germline, which a read error may explain. V is TRBV9 and J is TRBJ2-1; 10 bases are a match to TRBD1. This CDR3 has 15 amino acids. Germline assignment: CDR1 SGDLS and CDR2 YYNGEE. The DNA for the CDR3 is TGTGCCAGCAGCCCCCGACAGGGGGCTTACAATGAGCGGTTCTTC. Translating it yields CASSPRQGAYNERFF.

The genes are TRBV20-1 and TRBJ2-5, with a tentative D call TRBD2 (5 bases). The V end lost 5 bases, the J end lost 9 bases, and 16 bases lay between the germline ends. Germline CDR1 reads DFQATT; CDR2 reads SNEGSKA (reference sequence). The CDR3 runs to 12 residues. DNA of the CDR3: TGCAGTGCTCGCTCGCTGGAGGAGCCCCAGTACTTC. Its protein product is CSARSLEEPQYF.

This clonotype was observed at least ten times. The chain has TRBV20-1 and TRBJ2-6; D is possibly TRBD1 (6 bases). V lost 0 bases to trimming and J lost 3 bases, with 12 bases between them. Germline-derived CDR1 and CDR2 are DFQATT and SNEGSKA (reference sequence). The length of the CDR3 is 16 residues. This chain's CDR3 is CSARDPGQFGANVLTF. DNA for the CDR3: TGCAGTGCTAGAGATCCTGGACAGTTTGGGGCCAACGTCCTGACTTTC.

This chain connects TRBV7-2 to TRBJ2-2; TRBD2 might be the D (5 bases). Trimming took off 2 bases at V and 0 bases at J, with 10 bases between the two ends. Germline V lookup: CDR1 SGHTA, CDR2 FQGNSA. The CDR3 covers 16 residues. DNA of the CDR3: TGTGCCAGCAGCTTATATGGGCGGGCGAACACCGGGGAGCTGTTTTTT. Encoded protein: CASSLYGRANTGELFF.

This chain uses TRBV29-1 with TRBJ1-1, with 9 bases that match TRBD1. The CDR3 is made up of 12 amino acids. In germline, CDR1 is SQVTM, CDR2 ANQGSEA. V shed 3 bases, J shed 6 bases, and the junction held 2 bases outside the gene matches. The DNA for the CDR3 is TGCAGCGTTGACGACAGGGGGGCTGAAGCTTTCTTT. It translates to CSVDDRGAEAFF.

The gene calls are TRBV19 and TRBJ2-7, with 9 bases matching TRBD1. The CDR3 has 15 residues. The J segment lost 5 bases and the V segment lost 9 bases, leaving 14 bases of the junction unmatched. Germline V gene lookup returns CDR1 LNHDA and CDR2 SQIVND (reference sequence). The CDR3, as DNA: TGTGCCAGCTCACCCCGAACAGGGGGCAAGGACGAGCAGTACTTC. This encodes CASSPRTGGKDEQYF.

With regard to this clonotype: Germline and junction disagree at one end, which may indicate a read error. The chain's CDR3 is CASSLSYYEQYF. Written as DNA, the CDR3 is TGTGCCAGCAGCCTATCATACTACGAGCAGTACTTC. The chain recombines TRBV5-1 with TRBJ2-7; D call uncertain. CDR3 size: 12 residues. Germline V lookup: CDR1 SGHRS, CDR2 YFSETQ.

This clonotype was found many times. V gene TRBV20-1 combines with J gene TRBJ2-1; tentatively, D is TRBD2 (6 bases). Per germline, CDR1 DFQATT and CDR2 SNEGSKA (reference sequence). The germline V and J ends were trimmed by 4 bases and 8 bases, with 15 bases remaining between them. The CDR3 has 13 residues. The CDR3 sequence: CSANPGGAYEQFF. The CDR3 nucleotides are TGCAGTGCTAACCCCGGCGGGGCTTATGAGCAGTTCTTC.

This clonotype was counted ten times or more. Here the CDR3 DNA reads TGTGCCAGCAGCTTAGCTAATTACGAGCAGTACTTC. Encoded protein: CASSLANYEQYF. The genes are TRBV7-8 and TRBJ2-7; unclear D gene. V was clipped by 0 bases and J by 4 bases, with 4 bases between them. The CDR3 runs to 12 residues. Germline values: CDR1 SGHVS, CDR2 FQNEAQ.

This clonotype has a handful of counts. Since a much larger clone is just one base distant, this may be a read error. This likely comes from a read error, as the CDR3 has no conserved phenylalanine or tryptophan at its end. The V gene is TRBV5-1, the J gene TRBJ2-1; D not resolved. Trimming cost V 0 bases and J 8 bases, with 12 bases left between them. This CDR3 comprises 14 residues. Per the germline V gene, CDR1 is SGHRS and CDR2 is YFSETQ. CDR3 protein: CASSLVSSRDEQFL. CDR3 nucleotide sequence: TGCGCCAGCAGCTTGGTGAGTAGTCGCGATGAGCAGTTCCTC.

This sequence joins TRBV15 and TRBJ1-5; a possible D gene is TRBD1 (5 bases). With 6 bases removed from V and 5 bases from J, the gap between germline ends came to 20 bases. In germline, CDR1 is LNHNV, CDR2 YYDKDF (reference sequence). CDR3 length: 16 amino acids. CDR3 protein: CATSPAGVPKDQPQHF. DNA for the CDR3: TGTGCCACCAGTCCCGCGGGGGTGCCCAAGGATCAGCCCCAGCATTTT.

The rearrangement links TRBV10-3 to TRBJ1-1, with TRBD1 identical over 9 bases. The germline V gene encodes CDR1 ENHRY and CDR2 SYGVKD. The CDR3 spans 14 residues. V gave up 10 bases and J gave up 0 bases; unmatched junction bases: 6. The DNA for the CDR3 is TGTGCCAGCGGGACAGGGAACATGAACACTGAAGCTTTCTTT. Translation gives CASGTGNMNTEAFF.

Note on this clonotype: Being one base from a much bigger clone, this may be a read error. V usage is TRBV5-1 and J usage is TRBJ1-1; D gene unclear. The CDR3 consists of 14 residues. CDR1 is SGHRS and CDR2 is YFSETQ in the germline V gene. In nucleotides, the CDR3 is TGTGCCAGCAGCTTGGGCAGCTTGAACACTGTAGCTTTCTTT. Protein product: CASSLGSLNTVAFF.

Many counts were recorded for this clonotype. The V and J genes are TRBV2 and TRBJ1-2; 7 bases map to TRBD1. The V segment lost 3 bases and the J segment 4 bases; nucleotides outside the gene matches: 5. Germline assignment: CDR1 SNHLY and CDR2 FYNNEI. The CDR3 is made up of 14 amino acids. CDR3 sequence (DNA): TGTGCCAGCAGTGAGACAGGGAGGGGCTATGGCTACACCTTC. Protein product: CASSETGRGYGYTF.

This clonotype was found many times. The J gene is TRBJ2-1, the V gene TRBV7-9; D remains ambiguous. Trimming cost V 4 bases and J 6 bases, with 4 bases left between them. The CDR3 has 11 residues. Germline V gene lookup returns CDR1 SEHNR and CDR2 FQNEAQ (reference sequence). CDR3 coding DNA: TGTGCCAGCAGCTCCAGCAATGAGCAGTTCTTC. Translating gives CASSSSNEQFF.